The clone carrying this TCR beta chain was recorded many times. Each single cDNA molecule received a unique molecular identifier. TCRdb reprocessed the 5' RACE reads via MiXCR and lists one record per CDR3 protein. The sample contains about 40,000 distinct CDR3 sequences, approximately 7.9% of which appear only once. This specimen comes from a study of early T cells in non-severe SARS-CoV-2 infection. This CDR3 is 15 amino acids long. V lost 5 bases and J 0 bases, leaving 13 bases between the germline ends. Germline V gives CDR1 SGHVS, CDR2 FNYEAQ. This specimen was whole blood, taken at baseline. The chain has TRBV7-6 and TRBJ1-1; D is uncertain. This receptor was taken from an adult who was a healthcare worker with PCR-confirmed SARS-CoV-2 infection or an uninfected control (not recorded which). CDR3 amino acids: CASSPPGEVNTEAFF. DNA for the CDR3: TGTGCCAGCAGCCCCCCCGGAGAAGTGAACACTGAAGCTTTCTTT.